The 28 T cell receptor beta chains below all came from one sample that was sequenced in a study of graft-versus-host responses after intestinal transplantation. Only in-frame clones appear in the TCRdb table, and some are missing; sequencing was by immunoSEQ multiplex PCR. The table records fewer than 110,000 clones, roughly 87% of them present only once. These receptors lack a known antigen. The material sequenced was unstimulated CD4+ T cells sorted from spleen or lymph node cells, taken before transplant. The receptors shown here come from a human donor who was the organ donor for an intestinal transplant.

This chain links TRBV5-1 with TRBJ2-7; D may be TRBD2 (5 bases). Between the trimmed V and J ends, which lost 1 base and 0 bases, there was a span of 8 bases. The CDR3 runs to 14 residues. Per germline, CDR1 SGHRS and CDR2 YFSETQ. Here the CDR3 DNA reads TGCGCCAGCAGCTTGAACGGGAACTCCTACGAGCAGTACTTC. Amino acids: CASSLNGNSYEQYF.

The chain carries TRBV6-1 and TRBJ1-1; 8 positions match TRBD1. This CDR3 is built from 15 residues. The junction had 20 bases not matched to a gene; V was cut back by 10 bases and J by 10 bases. Germline V gene sequence: CDR1 MNHNS, CDR2 SASEGT. DNA for the CDR3: TGTGCCACCATGAGGACAGGGTCCACGGGCGGGGGAGCTTTCTTT. This encodes CATMRTGSTGGGAFF.

This chain links TRBV4-1 with TRBJ2-5, with D tentatively TRBD2 (6 bases). The CDR3 is made up of 18 amino acids. Germline lookup yields CDR1 MGHRA and CDR2 YSYEKL. V was shortened by 1 base and J by 0 bases, with 18 bases between the two germline ends. The CDR3 DNA follows: TGCGCCAGCAGCCAAGGAGACTTCTTAGCGGTGTACCAAGAGACCCAGTACTTC. This codes for CASSQGDFLAVYQETQYF.

The chain employs TRBV4-2 and TRBJ1-2; TRBD1 aligns across 12 bases. This CDR3 has 14 residues. The germline V gene encodes CDR1 LGHNA and CDR2 YNFKEQ. The V gene end was trimmed by 2 bases and the J gene end by 8 bases; junction bases not matched to a gene: 3. CDR3 protein: CASSQWDRGLGYTF. The CDR3 DNA reads as TGTGCCAGCAGCCAATGGGACAGGGGGCTCGGCTACACCTTC.

This rearrangement joins TRBV2 to TRBJ1-2, with 11 bases aligning to TRBD1. The germline CDR1 and CDR2 sequences are SNHLY and FYNNEI. The V gene end was trimmed by 4 bases and the J gene end by 2 bases; junction bases not matched to a gene: 3. This CDR3 has 15 amino acids. This CDR3 reads CASSGGQGANYGYTF. CDR3 nucleotides: TGTGCCAGCAGTGGAGGACAGGGGGCGAACTATGGCTACACCTTC.

The chain couples TRBV7-9 to TRBJ2-7; 9 nucleotides align to TRBD2. V shed 6 bases, J shed 4 bases, and the junction held 13 bases outside the gene matches. CDR1 and CDR2 from the germline V gene are SEHNR and FQNEAQ (reference sequence). The CDR3 runs 16 residues. Here the CDR3 DNA reads TGTGCCAGCAGTGTTTCCTCTGGTACTAGCGGGTACGAGCAGTACTTC. It translates to CASSVSSGTSGYEQYF.

The CDR3 region is CASSSPLRDEQFF. The CDR3 DNA reads as TGTGCCAGTAGTAGCCCCTTACGGGATGAGCAGTTCTTC. The chain combines TRBV19 with TRBJ2-1; no definite D call. Germline lookup yields CDR1 LNHDA and CDR2 SQIVND (reference sequence). This CDR3 has 13 amino acids. V lost 4 bases and J lost 8, with 12 bases in between.

This chain uses TRBV7-3 with TRBJ2-1; TRBD2 matches at 9 bases. Germline-derived CDR1 and CDR2 are SGHTA and FQGTGA. V gave up 5 bases and J gave up 7 bases; unmatched junction bases: 12. The CDR3 totals 16 residues. The CDR3 sequence is CASSPQGGGARNEQFF. The DNA of the CDR3 is TGTGCCAGCAGCCCTCAGGGCGGGGGGGCTAGAAATGAGCAGTTCTTC.

The chain has TRBV2 and TRBJ2-2; D is possibly TRBD1 (6 bases). V was shortened by 5 bases and J by 5 bases, with 15 bases between the two germline ends. Germline V lookup: CDR1 SNHLY, CDR2 FYNNEI. The CDR3 spans 15 residues. CDR3 in DNA: TGTGCCAGCAGTCTAACAGTGAGGGGGACCGGGGAGCTGTTTTTT. This gives the protein CASSLTVRGTGELFF.

The chain has TRBV7-2 and TRBJ2-4, with 9 bases that match TRBD1. The CDR3 has 14 residues. Germline CDR1 reads SGHTA; CDR2 reads FQGNSA. V lost 5 bases, J lost 6 bases, and 5 bases stayed unmatched. CDR3 sequence (DNA): TGTGCCAGCAGCGCCACAGGGGGCACAAACATTCAGTACTTC. This gives the protein CASSATGGTNIQYF.

The V gene is TRBV7-3, the J gene TRBJ2-7; 10 nucleotides agree with TRBD2. Trimming at V came to 4 bases and at J to 2 bases, leaving 5 bases not matched to a gene. The CDR3 length is 15 residues. The V gene's germline CDR1 is SGHTA and CDR2 FQGTGA. The DNA for the CDR3 is TGTGCCAGCAGCTCCCTAGCGGGGGTTCCCTACGAGCAGTACTTC. Residues: CASSSLAGVPYEQYF.

V is TRBV14 and J is TRBJ1-6, with D possibly matching TRBD1 (6 bases). V gave up 2 bases and J gave up 2 bases, with 19 bases separating them. The CDR3 length is 19 residues. Germline V CDR1 and CDR2: SGHDN, FVKESK. This CDR3 is CASSQLVGGARAYNSPLHF. Written as DNA, the CDR3 is TGTGCCAGCAGCCAATTGGTAGGGGGGGCAAGGGCCTATAATTCACCCCTCCACTTT.

The chain is built from TRBV10-2 and TRBJ2-5; perhaps TRBD1 as D (6 bases). The CDR3 sequence is 15 residues long. Per germline, CDR1 WSHSY and CDR2 SAAADI. The V gene lost 6 bases and the J gene lost 1 base, with 15 bases spanning the gap. The CDR3 spells CASSGETGTQETQYF. The CDR3 DNA is TGCGCCAGCAGCGGCGAAACAGGGACCCAAGAGACCCAGTACTTC.

This clone was seen more than once but under ten times. The chain carries TRBV20-1 and TRBJ2-5; a possible D gene is TRBD1 (5 bases). Per the germline V gene, CDR1 is DFQATT and CDR2 is SNEGSKA (reference sequence). The CDR3 length is 11 residues. The CDR3 sequence is CSGRPQETQYF. As DNA, the CDR3 is TGCTCAGGGCGCCCTCAAGAGACCCAGTACTTC.

This sequence joins TRBV25-1 and TRBJ2-1, with 8 nucleotides matching TRBD2. The junction had 8 bases not matched to a gene; V was cut back by 3 bases and J by 7 bases. The CDR3 loop spans 15 amino acids. Germline V gene sequence: CDR1 MGHDK, CDR2 SYGVNS. The CDR3 region is CASSDPGGPGNEQFF. DNA of the CDR3: TGTGCCAGCAGTGACCCGGGAGGGCCCGGAAATGAGCAGTTCTTC.

V usage is TRBV18 and J usage is TRBJ1-5, with D perhaps TRBD1 (5 bases). Germline CDR1 reads KGHSH; CDR2 reads LQKENI. With 3 bases removed from V and 4 bases from J, the gap between germline ends came to 7 bases. The length of the CDR3 is 13 residues. This CDR3 is CASSPDSNQPQHF. CDR3 DNA: TGTGCCAGCTCACCCGACAGTAATCAGCCCCAGCATTTT.

V usage is TRBV7-7 and J usage is TRBJ2-3, with D perhaps matching TRBD2 (6 bases). The length of the CDR3 is 13 residues. The germline V gene encodes CDR1 SSHAT and CDR2 FNYEAQ (reference sequence). Trimming stripped 8 bases from V and 5 bases from J, with 14 bases between. The CDR3 region is CASSLGLEDTQYF. CDR3 nucleotides: TGTGCCAGCTCCCTGGGACTCGAAGATACGCAGTATTTT.

The chain recombines TRBV30 with TRBJ1-6; D remains ambiguous. Trimming removed 4 bases at V and 4 bases at J, with 5 bases between. CDR1 is GTSNPN, CDR2 SVGIG, per germline (reference sequence). The CDR3 spans 12 residues. The CDR3 is CAWTTYNSPLHF. The DNA for the CDR3 is TGTGCCTGGACGACATATAATTCACCCCTCCACTTT.

The chain joins TRBV11-1 to TRBJ1-2, with D unclear. Germline V gene sequence: CDR1 SGHAT, CDR2 FQDESV (reference sequence). Deletions cut 5 bases from V and 4 bases from J, with 8 bases between. There are 12 residues in the CDR3. The CDR3 sequence: CASSPVSYGYTF. The CDR3 region has the DNA TGTGCCAGCAGCCCAGTTTCCTATGGCTACACCTTC.

The V and J genes are TRBV9 and TRBJ2-1, with 9 bases matching TRBD2. With V trimmed by 0 bases and J by 2 bases, 0 bases remained unmatched. The V gene's germline CDR1 is SGDLS and CDR2 YYNGEE. There are 15 residues in the CDR3. The CDR3 coding sequence is TGTGCCAGCAGCGTAGCTAGCGGGGCCTACAATGAGCAGTTCTTC. Protein product: CASSVASGAYNEQFF. The whole variable domain, remainder taken from reference TRBV9 and TRBJ2-1, is DSGVTQTPKHLITATGQRVTLRCSPRSGDLSVYWYQQSLDQGLQFLIQYYNGEERAKGNILERFSAQQFPDLHSELNLSSLELGDSALYFCASSVASGAYNEQFFGPGTRLTVL.

J is TRBJ2-3 and V is TRBV19; 8 positions match TRBD2. The CDR3 has 13 residues. V was pared by 9 bases and J by 1 base, with 3 bases of the junction left unmatched. Germline V gene lookup returns CDR1 LNHDA and CDR2 SQIVND (reference sequence). CDR3 DNA sequence: TGTGCCAGCGGGGGGGCGGGCACAGATACGCAGTATTTT. The encoded protein is CASGGAGTDTQYF. The whole variable domain, filled in from reference TRBV19 and TRBJ2-3, reads DGGITQSPKYLFRKEGQNVTLSCEQNLNHDAMYWYRQDPGQGLRLIYYSQIVNDFQKGDIAEGYSVSREKKESFPLTVTSAQKNPTAFYLCASGGAGTDTQYFGPGTRLTVL.

The chain employs TRBV7-8 and TRBJ1-2, with D possibly being TRBD1 (5 bases). V was shortened by 3 bases and J by 6 bases, with 14 bases between the two germline ends. Germline CDR1 SGHVS, CDR2 FQNEAQ. The CDR3 has 14 amino acids. The CDR3 is CASSLPGRVDGYTF. The CDR3 bases are TGTGCCAGCAGCTTGCCAGGGCGGGTGGATGGCTACACCTTC. Full variable domain (missing parts from reference TRBV7-8 and TRBJ1-2): GAGVSQSPRYKVAKRGQDVALRCDPISGHVSLFWYQQALGQGPEFLTYFQNEAQLDKSGLPSDRFFAERPEGSVSTLKIQRTQQEDSAVYLCASSLPGRVDGYTFGSGTRLTVV.

V and J are TRBV19 and TRBJ2-4, with 9 bases aligning to TRBD2. With V trimmed by 3 bases and J by 2 bases, 11 bases remained unmatched. This CDR3 region has 18 residues. Germline V lookup: CDR1 LNHDA, CDR2 SQIVND (reference sequence). The CDR3: CASSIRASGIRTKNIQYF. CDR3 in DNA: TGTGCCAGTAGTATCCGGGCTAGCGGGATCAGAACCAAAAACATTCAGTACTTC. Supplemented by reference TRBV19 and TRBJ2-4, the full variable domain reads DGGITQSPKYLFRKEGQNVTLSCEQNLNHDAMYWYRQDPGQGLRLIYYSQIVNDFQKGDIAEGYSVSREKKESFPLTVTSAQKNPTAFYLCASSIRASGIRTKNIQYFGAGTRLSVL.

The genes are TRBV19 and TRBJ2-4, with D possibly matching TRBD1 (6 bases). The V end lost 5 bases, the J end lost 7 bases, and 18 bases lay between the germline ends. This CDR3 region has 15 residues. Germline CDR1 reads LNHDA; CDR2 reads SQIVND (reference sequence). CDR3: CASSPGHNRANIQYF. CDR3 DNA sequence: TGTGCCAGTAGTCCGGGACATAACCGAGCGAACATTCAGTACTTC.

V usage is TRBV6-5 and J usage is TRBJ1-1; 7 nucleotides align to TRBD1. Germline assignment: CDR1 MNHEY and CDR2 SVGAGI. V trimming: 3 bases; J trimming: 7 bases; junction bases outside the gene matches: 14. The CDR3 loop spans 16 amino acids. The CDR3 loop reads CASSYLRGQRTGEAFF. DNA of the CDR3: TGTGCCAGCAGTTATTTACGGGGACAGCGGACGGGTGAAGCTTTCTTT.

In the case of this clone: A junction boundary mismatches the germline segment, possibly from a read error. Other DNA sequences in the same sample also yield this CDR3. This sequence joins TRBV5-1 and TRBJ2-1; 8 bases line up with TRBD2. Germline V lookup: CDR1 SGHRS, CDR2 YFSETQ. The CDR3 consists of 16 residues. In nucleotides, the CDR3 is TGCGCCAGTAGCTTGGCTGTCGGCGGGGGGTACAATGAGCAGTTCTTC. Its protein product is CASSLAVGGGYNEQFF.

The chain couples TRBV7-9 to TRBJ2-7; 10 nucleotides align to TRBD1. With V trimmed by 5 bases and J by 5 bases, 3 bases remained unmatched. Germline assignment: CDR1 SEHNR and CDR2 FQNEAQ (reference sequence). CDR3 length: 13 residues. In DNA, the CDR3 is TGTGCCAGCAGCCGACAGGGGGCTAACGAGCAGTACTTC. It yields the protein CASSRQGANEQYF. Variable domain in full (rest from reference TRBV7-9 and TRBJ2-7): DTGVSQNPRHKITKRGQNVTFRCDPISEHNRLYWYRQTLGQGPEFLTYFQNEAQLEKSRLLSDRFSAERPKGSFSTLEIQRTEQGDSAMYLCASSRQGANEQYFGPGTRLTVT.

The chain is built from TRBV2 and TRBJ2-7, with unresolved D. This CDR3 comprises 11 residues. V dropped 7 bases and J dropped 3 bases, with 7 bases sitting between them. Germline V gene lookup returns CDR1 SNHLY and CDR2 FYNNEI. DNA of the CDR3: TGTGCCAGCACCCCCTACTACGAGCAGTACTTC. Encoded protein: CASTPYYEQYF.